The next 12 T cell receptor beta chains were all read from a single sample in a study of blood T cell repertoires in COVID-19 (dated by TCRdb to about 2020). The library was obtained by the immunoSEQ multiplex PCR assay. In TCRdb, the immuneACCESS table is reduced to in-frame sequences with V and J assigned. These tables do not hold every clone; where another copy was compared, an unresolved V gene accounts for under half, and the others remain unexplained. For this sample there are under 300,000 clones; approximately 90% appear just once. The top ten clones comprise around 3% of the sample. Material: peripheral blood. Receptor source: a woman aged 25 to 45 with active or convalescent COVID-19.

This chain uses TRBV29-1 with TRBJ2-7; 8 nucleotides agree with TRBD2. Germline CDR1 and CDR2: SQVTM and ANQGSEA. The CDR3 spans 13 residues. J was trimmed by 3 bases and V by 1 base; bases with no gene match: 2. The DNA of the CDR3 is TGCAGCGTTGAAGGCGGGGGGCTCTACGAGCAGTACTTC. It specifies CSVEGGGLYEQYF.

The chain has TRBV5-6 and TRBJ2-4, with 9 bases that match TRBD1. V shed 3 bases and J 2 bases; nucleotides not matched to a gene: 3. CDR3 length: 15 amino acids. The germline gives CDR1 SGHDT, CDR2 YYEEEE. The CDR3 DNA sequence: TGTGCCAGCAGCTGGGGGACAGGGTCCAAAAACATTCAGTACTTC. It specifies CASSWGTGSKNIQYF. The full variable domain, with the rest looked up from reference TRBV5-6 and TRBJ2-4, is DAGVTQSPTHLIKTRGQQVTLRCSPKSGHDTVSWYQQALGQGPQFIFQYYEEEERQRGNFPDRFSGHQFPNYSSELNVNALLLGDSALYLCASSWGTGSKNIQYFGAGTRLSVL.

This clone showed up just a few times. J is TRBJ1-1 and V is TRBV5-1; TRBD1 aligns across 8 bases. Trimming removed 2 bases from V and 4 bases from J; junction bases left unmatched: 7. Germline values: CDR1 SGHRS, CDR2 YFSETQ. The CDR3 has 15 amino acids. CDR3 region: CASSLRTGRVTEAFF. In DNA form, the CDR3 reads TGCGCCAGCAGCTTAAGGACAGGGCGGGTCACTGAAGCTTTCTTT.

This chain uses TRBV27 with TRBJ1-1; D unresolved. This CDR3 is built from 16 residues. Germline values: CDR1 MNHEY, CDR2 SMNVEV (reference sequence). Trimming left V 7 bases short and J 0 bases short, with 18 bases between. CDR3 residues: CASIPRVPLMNTEAFF. The CDR3, as DNA: TGTGCCAGCATCCCCCGCGTCCCTTTAATGAACACTGAAGCTTTCTTT.

Only a few counts were recorded for this clone. The chain combines TRBV15 with TRBJ2-7; D is uncertain. V gave up 4 bases and J gave up 3 bases, with 10 bases separating them. Germline CDR1 LNHNV, CDR2 YYDKDF (reference sequence). The CDR3 totals 13 residues. The CDR3 sequence: CATSKVSNYEQYF. CDR3 DNA: TGTGCCACCAGCAAAGTGAGCAACTACGAGCAGTACTTC.

The rearrangement links TRBV13 to TRBJ2-5; D gene unclear. Germline CDR1 is PRHDT and CDR2 is FYEKMQ (reference sequence). The CDR3 runs 16 residues. Trimming left V 1 base short and J 1 base short, with 13 bases between. Written as DNA, the CDR3 is TGTGCCAGCAGCTTAGAGACGGATGGGCTCCAAGAGACCCAGTACTTC. Translated, it gives CASSLETDGLQETQYF.

This clone was detected a few times. V gene TRBV5-1 combines with J gene TRBJ1-5; 7 bases map to TRBD1. Germline V gives CDR1 SGHRS, CDR2 YFSETQ. The CDR3 runs 15 residues. V trimming: 4 bases; J trimming: 0 bases; junction bases outside the gene matches: 4. The CDR3 DNA follows: TGCGCCAGCAGCATGACAGGGAATAGCAATCAGCCCCAGCATTTT. Amino acid sequence: CASSMTGNSNQPQHF.

This chain joins TRBV19 and TRBJ2-6; tentatively, D is TRBD2 (5 bases). Trimming stripped 7 bases from V and 0 bases from J, with 13 bases between. The CDR3 covers 16 residues. The germline gives CDR1 LNHDA, CDR2 SQIVND (reference sequence). CDR3 sequence: CASTITSFSGANVLTF. CDR3 DNA: TGTGCCAGTACAATAACTAGTTTCTCTGGGGCCAACGTCCTGACTTTC.

This sequence joins TRBV4-3 and TRBJ1-4; D possibly corresponds to TRBD1 (5 bases). CDR3 length equals 15 residues. Germline lookup yields CDR1 LGHNA and CDR2 YSLEER. The V gene lost 0 bases and the J gene lost 4 bases, with 9 bases spanning the gap. For the CDR3, the DNA is TGCGCCAGCAGCCAAGATGGGACTTATAATGAAAAACTGTTTTTT. It codes for CASSQDGTYNEKLFF.

The rearrangement joins TRBV30 to TRBJ1-3; D might be TRBD1 (5 bases). V lost 3 bases, J lost 0 bases, and 9 bases lay in between. Germline V gives CDR1 GTSNPN, CDR2 SVGIG (reference sequence). The length of the CDR3 is 14 residues. The CDR3 sequence is CAWSRGVSGNTIYF. The CDR3 coding sequence is TGTGCCTGGAGCCGGGGGGTCTCTGGAAACACCATATATTTT.

V usage is TRBV7-9 and J usage is TRBJ2-7, with D possibly TRBD1 on 5 matching bases. Trimming left V 5 bases short and J 3 bases short, with 11 bases between. The CDR3 totals 13 residues. Germline V gene lookup returns CDR1 SEHNR and CDR2 FQNEAQ (reference sequence). The CDR3 bases are TGTGCCAGCAGCCCCCCGGACAACTACGAGCAGTACTTC. It encodes CASSPPDNYEQYF.

The chain couples TRBV6-5 to TRBJ2-1, with 7 bases identical to TRBD1. Per germline, CDR1 MNHEY and CDR2 SVGAGI. The V and J ends lost 0 bases and 1 base, in that order; junction bases with no gene match: 3. CDR3 length: 16 amino acids. DNA of the CDR3: TGTGCCAGCAGTTACTCCGGGACAGCATCCTACAATGAGCAGTTCTTC. Protein: CASSYSGTASYNEQFF.